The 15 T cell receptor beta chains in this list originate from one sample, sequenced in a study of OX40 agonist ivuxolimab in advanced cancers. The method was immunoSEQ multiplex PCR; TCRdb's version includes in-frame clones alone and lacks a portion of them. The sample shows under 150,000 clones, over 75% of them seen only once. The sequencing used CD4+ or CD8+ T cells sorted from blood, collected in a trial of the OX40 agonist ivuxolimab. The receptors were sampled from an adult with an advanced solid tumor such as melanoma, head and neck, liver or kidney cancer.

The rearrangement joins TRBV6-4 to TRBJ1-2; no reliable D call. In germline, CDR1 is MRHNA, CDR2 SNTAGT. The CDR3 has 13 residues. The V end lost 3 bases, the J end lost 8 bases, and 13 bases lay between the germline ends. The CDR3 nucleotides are TGTGCCAGCAGTGAACAAGGTGCCGGGGGCTACACCTTC. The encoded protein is CASSEQGAGGYTF.

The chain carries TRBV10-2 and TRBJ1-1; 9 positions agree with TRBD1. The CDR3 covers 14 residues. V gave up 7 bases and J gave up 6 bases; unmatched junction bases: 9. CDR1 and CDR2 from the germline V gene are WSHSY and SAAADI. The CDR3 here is CASKLTGGRAEAFF. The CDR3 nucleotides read TGCGCCAGCAAGCTTACAGGGGGCAGGGCTGAAGCTTTCTTT.

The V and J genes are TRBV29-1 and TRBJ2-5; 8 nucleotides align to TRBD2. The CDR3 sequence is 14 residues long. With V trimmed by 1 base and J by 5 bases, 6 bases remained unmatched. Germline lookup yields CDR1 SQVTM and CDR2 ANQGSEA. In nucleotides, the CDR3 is TGCAGCGTTGAAGTTAGCGGGGCAACGGAGACCCAGTACTTC. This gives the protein CSVEVSGATETQYF.

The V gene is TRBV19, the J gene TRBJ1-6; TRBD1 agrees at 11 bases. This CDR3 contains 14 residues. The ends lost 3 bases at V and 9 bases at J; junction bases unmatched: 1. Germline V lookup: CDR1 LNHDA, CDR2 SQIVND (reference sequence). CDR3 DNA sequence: TGTGCCAGTAGTATGGACAGGGGGCGTTCACCCCTCCACTTT. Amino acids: CASSMDRGRSPLHF.

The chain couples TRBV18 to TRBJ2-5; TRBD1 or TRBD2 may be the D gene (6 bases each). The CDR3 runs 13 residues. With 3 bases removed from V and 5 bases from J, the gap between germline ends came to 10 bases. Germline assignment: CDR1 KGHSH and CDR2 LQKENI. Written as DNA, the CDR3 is TGTGCCAGCTCACCCCCCGGGGGCGAGACCCAGTACTTC. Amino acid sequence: CASSPPGGETQYF.

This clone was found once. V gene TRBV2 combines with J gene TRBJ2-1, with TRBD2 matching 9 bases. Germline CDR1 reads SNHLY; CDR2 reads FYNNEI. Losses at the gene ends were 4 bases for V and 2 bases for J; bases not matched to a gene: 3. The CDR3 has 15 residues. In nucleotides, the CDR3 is TGTGCCAGCAGTGGACTAGCGGAGACCTACAATGAGCAGTTCTTC. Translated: CASSGLAETYNEQFF.

The CDR3 loop is CASSVGGADEQYF. DNA of the CDR3: TGTGCCAGCAGCGTTGGGGGGGCGGACGAGCAGTACTTC. The genes are TRBV5-4 and TRBJ2-7; D perhaps matches TRBD2 (7 bases). CDR1 is SGHNT, CDR2 YYREEE, per germline (reference sequence). The CDR3 consists of 13 residues. Between the trimmed V and J ends, which lost 4 bases and 5 bases, there was a span of 13 bases.

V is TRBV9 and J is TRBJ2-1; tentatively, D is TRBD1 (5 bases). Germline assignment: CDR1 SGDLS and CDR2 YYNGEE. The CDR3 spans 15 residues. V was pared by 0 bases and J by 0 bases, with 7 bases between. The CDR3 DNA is TGTGCCAGCAGCGTAGGGACATTCTCCTACAATGAGCAGTTCTTC. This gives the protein CASSVGTFSYNEQFF.

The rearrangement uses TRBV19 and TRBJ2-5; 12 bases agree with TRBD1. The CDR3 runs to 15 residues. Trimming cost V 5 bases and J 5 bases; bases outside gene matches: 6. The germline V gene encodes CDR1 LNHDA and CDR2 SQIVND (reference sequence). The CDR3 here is CASSAGTGGMETQYF. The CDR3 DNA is TGTGCCAGTAGTGCCGGGACAGGGGGCATGGAGACCCAGTACTTC.

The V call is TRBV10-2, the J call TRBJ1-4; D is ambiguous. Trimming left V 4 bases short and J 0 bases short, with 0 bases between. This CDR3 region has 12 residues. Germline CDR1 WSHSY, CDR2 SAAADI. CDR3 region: CASSATNEKLFF. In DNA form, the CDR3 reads TGCGCCAGCAGTGCAACTAATGAAAAACTGTTTTTT.

In nucleotides, the CDR3 is TGTGCCAGCAGGGTACAGGGGACCGGGGAGCTGTTTTTT. Its protein product is CASRVQGTGELFF. The V call is TRBV6-1, the J call TRBJ2-2; TRBD1 agrees at 7 bases. The CDR3 has 13 amino acids. Germline CDR1 MNHNS, CDR2 SASEGT. V lost 6 bases, J lost 5 bases, and 3 bases stayed unmatched.

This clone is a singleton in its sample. The CDR3 is CASSLDRGTDTQYF. CDR3 DNA: TGTGCCAGCAGCTTGGACAGGGGAACAGATACGCAGTATTTT. The chain uses TRBV7-2 and TRBJ2-3, with 9 bases matching TRBD1. After removal of 3 bases from V and 3 bases from J, the junction contained 1 base not matched to a gene. The V gene's germline CDR1 is SGHTA and CDR2 FQGNSA. The CDR3 contains 14 residues.

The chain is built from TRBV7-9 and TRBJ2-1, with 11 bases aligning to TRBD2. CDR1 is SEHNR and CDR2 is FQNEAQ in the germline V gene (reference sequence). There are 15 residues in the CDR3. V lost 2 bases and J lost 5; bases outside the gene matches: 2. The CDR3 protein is CASSLLAGGNNEQFF. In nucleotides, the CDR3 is TGTGCCAGCAGCTTACTAGCGGGGGGTAACAATGAGCAGTTCTTC.

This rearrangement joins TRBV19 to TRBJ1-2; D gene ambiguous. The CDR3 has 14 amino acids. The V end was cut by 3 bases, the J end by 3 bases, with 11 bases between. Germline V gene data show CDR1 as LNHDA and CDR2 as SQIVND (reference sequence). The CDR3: CASSMGQSYYGYTF. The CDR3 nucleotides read TGTGCCAGTAGTATGGGCCAGAGCTACTATGGCTACACCTTC.

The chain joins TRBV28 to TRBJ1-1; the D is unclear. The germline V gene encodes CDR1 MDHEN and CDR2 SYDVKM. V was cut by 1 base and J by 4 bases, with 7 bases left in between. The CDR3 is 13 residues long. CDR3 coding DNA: TGTGCCAGCAGTTTATCGGCAGGCACTGAAGCTTTCTTT. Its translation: CASSLSAGTEAFF.